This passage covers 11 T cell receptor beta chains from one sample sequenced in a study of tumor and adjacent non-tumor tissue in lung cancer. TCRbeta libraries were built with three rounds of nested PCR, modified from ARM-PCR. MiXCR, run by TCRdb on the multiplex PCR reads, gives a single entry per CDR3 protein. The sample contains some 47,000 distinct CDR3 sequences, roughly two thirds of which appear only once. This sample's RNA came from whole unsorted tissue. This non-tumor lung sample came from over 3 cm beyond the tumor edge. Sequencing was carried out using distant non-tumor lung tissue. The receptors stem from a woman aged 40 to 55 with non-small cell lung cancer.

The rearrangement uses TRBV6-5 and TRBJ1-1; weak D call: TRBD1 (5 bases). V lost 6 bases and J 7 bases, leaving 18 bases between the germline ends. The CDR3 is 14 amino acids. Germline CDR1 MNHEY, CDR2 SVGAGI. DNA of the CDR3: TGTGCCAGCAGCAGTCTGGGACGTGACATTGAAGCTTTCTTT. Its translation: CASSSLGRDIEAFF.

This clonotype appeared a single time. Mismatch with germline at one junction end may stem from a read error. This CDR3 reads CASSHAGMNTEAFF. The CDR3 DNA follows: TGCGCCAGCAGCCACGCGGGCATGAACACTGAAGCTTTCTTT. The chain links TRBV14 to TRBJ1-1; D remains ambiguous. The CDR3 is 14 amino acids. Looked up from germline, CDR1 is SGHDN and CDR2 is FVKESK.

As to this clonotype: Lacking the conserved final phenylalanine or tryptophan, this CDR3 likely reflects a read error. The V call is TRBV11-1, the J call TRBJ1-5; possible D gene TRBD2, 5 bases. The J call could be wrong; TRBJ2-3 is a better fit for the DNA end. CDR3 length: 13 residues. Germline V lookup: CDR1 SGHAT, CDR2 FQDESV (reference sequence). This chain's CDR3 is CAGSKNNGEPQYL. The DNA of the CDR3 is TGTGCCGGCAGCAAAAACAACGGGGAGCCCCAGTATCTT.

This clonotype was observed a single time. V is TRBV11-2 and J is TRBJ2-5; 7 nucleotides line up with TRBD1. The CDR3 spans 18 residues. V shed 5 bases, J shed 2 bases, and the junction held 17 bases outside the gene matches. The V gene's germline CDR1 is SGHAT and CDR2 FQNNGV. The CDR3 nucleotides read TGTGCCAGCAGCGATAGCAGATCAACCGGGACAGTTCAAGAGACCCAGTACTTC. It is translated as CASSDSRSTGTVQETQYF.

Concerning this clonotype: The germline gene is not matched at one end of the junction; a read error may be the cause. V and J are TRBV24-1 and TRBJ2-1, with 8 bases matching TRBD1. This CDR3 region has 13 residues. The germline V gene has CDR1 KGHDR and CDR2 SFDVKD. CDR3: CTTQTGANNEQSF. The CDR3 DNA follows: TGTACCACCCAGACAGGGGCGAACAATGAGCAGTCCTTC.

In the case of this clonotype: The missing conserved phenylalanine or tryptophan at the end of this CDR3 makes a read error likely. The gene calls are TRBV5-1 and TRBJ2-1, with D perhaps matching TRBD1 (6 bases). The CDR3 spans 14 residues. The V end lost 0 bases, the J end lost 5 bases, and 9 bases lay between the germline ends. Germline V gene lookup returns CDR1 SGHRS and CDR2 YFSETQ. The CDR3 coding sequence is TGCGCCAGCAGCTTGGGACAGGTTGACAATGAGCAGTTCCTC. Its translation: CASSLGQVDNEQFL.

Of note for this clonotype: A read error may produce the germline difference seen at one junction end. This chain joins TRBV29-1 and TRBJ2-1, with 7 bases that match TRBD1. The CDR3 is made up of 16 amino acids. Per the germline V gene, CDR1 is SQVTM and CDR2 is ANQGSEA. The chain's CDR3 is CSVEGQDRKSYNEQFF. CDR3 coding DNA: TGCAGCGTTGAAGGACAGGACAGGAAGTCCTATAATGAGCAGTTCTTC.

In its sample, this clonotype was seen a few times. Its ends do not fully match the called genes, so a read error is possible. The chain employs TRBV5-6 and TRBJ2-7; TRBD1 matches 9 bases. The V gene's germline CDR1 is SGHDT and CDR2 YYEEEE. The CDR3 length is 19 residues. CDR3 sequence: CTSSLEVPGQGAPIYEQYF. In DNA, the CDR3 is TGTACCAGCAGCTTGGAGGTCCCGGGACAGGGAGCGCCGATCTACGAGCAGTACTTC.

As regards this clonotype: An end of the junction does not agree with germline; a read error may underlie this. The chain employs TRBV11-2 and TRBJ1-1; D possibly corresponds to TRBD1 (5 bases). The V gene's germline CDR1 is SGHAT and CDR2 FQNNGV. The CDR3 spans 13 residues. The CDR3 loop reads CVSSLMGDSGAFF. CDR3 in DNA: TGTGTCAGCAGTTTAATGGGGGACTCGGGAGCTTTCTTT. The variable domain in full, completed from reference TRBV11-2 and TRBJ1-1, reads EAGVAQSPRYKIIEKRQSVAFWCNPISGHATLYWYQQILGQGPKLLIQFQNNGVVDDSQLPKDRFSAERLKGVDSTLKIQPAKLEDSAVYLCVSSLMGDSGAFFGQGTRLTVV.

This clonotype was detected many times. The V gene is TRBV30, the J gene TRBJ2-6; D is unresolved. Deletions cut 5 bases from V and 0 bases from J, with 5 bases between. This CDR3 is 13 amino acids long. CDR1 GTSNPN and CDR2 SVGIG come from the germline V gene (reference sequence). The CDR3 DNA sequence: TGTGCCTGGGCCTCCTCTGGGGCCAACGTCCTGACTTTC. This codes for CAWASSGANVLTF.

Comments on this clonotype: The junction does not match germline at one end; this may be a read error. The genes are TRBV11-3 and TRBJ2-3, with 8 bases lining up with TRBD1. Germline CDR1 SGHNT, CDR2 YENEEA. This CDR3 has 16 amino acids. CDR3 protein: CASSLRTGGRIGTQRF. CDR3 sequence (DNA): TGTGCCAGCAGCCTTCGAACAGGGGGAAGGATAGGTACGCAGCGTTTT.